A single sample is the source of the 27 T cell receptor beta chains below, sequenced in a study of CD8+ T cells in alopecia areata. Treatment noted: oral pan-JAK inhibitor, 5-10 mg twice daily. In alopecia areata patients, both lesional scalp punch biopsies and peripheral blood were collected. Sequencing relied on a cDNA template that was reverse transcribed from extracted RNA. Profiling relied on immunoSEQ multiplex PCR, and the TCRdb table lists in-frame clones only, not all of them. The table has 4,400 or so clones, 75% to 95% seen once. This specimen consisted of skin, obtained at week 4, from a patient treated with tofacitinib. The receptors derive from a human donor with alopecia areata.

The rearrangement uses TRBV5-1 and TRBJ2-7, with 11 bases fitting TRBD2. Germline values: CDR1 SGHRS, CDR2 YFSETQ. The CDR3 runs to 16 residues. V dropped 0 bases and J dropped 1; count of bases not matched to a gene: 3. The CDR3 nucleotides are TGCGCCAGCAGCTTGGGGGGGACTAGCGGATCCTACGAGCAGTACTTC. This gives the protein CASSLGGTSGSYEQYF.

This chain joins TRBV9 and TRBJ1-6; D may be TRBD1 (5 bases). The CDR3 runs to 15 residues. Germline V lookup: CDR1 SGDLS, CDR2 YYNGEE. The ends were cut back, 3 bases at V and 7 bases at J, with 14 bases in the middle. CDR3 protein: CASSGKPGPNSPLHF. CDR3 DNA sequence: TGTGCCAGCAGCGGGAAACCAGGGCCAAATTCACCCCTCCACTTT.

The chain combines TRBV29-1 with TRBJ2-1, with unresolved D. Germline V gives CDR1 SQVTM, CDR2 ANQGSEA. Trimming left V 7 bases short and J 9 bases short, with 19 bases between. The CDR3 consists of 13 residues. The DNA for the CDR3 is TGCAGCGCCTGGGGTAGTCAGGTCAGTGAGCAGTTCTTC. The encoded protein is CSAWGSQVSEQFF.

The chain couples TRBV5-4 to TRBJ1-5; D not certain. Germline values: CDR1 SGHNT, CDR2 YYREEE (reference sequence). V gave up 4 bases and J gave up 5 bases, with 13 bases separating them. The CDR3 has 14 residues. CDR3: CASSQHGRDQPQHF. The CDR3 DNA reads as TGTGCCAGCAGCCAACACGGACGGGATCAGCCCCAGCATTTT.

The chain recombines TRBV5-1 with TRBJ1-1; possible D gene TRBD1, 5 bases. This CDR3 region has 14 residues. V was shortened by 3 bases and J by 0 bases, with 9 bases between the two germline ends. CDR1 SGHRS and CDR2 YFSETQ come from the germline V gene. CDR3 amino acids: CASSSGRLNTEAFF. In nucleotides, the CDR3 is TGCGCCAGCAGCTCGGGACGGCTGAACACTGAAGCTTTCTTT.

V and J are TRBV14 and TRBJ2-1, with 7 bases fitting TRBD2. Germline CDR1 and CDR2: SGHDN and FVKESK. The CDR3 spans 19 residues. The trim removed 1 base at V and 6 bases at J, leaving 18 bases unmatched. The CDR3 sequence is CASSQGFPLAANRSNEQFF. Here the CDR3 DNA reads TGTGCCAGCAGCCAAGGCTTTCCCCTAGCGGCCAACCGGAGCAATGAGCAGTTCTTC.

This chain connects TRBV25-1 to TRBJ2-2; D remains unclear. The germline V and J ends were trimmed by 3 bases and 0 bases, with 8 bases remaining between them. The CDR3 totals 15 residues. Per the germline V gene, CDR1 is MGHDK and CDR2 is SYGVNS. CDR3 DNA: TGTGCCAGCAGTGAGGGGTCAACGAACACCGGGGAGCTGTTTTTT. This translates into CASSEGSTNTGELFF.

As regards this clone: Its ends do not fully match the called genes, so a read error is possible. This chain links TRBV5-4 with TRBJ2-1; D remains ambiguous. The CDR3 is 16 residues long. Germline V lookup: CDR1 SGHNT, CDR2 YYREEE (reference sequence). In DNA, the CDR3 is TGTGCCAGCAGCTCCTCTCGACAAGACTCCAACAATGAGCAGTTCTTC. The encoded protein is CASSSSRQDSNNEQFF. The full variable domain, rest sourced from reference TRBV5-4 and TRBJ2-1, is ETGVTQSPTHLIKTRGQQVTLRCSSQSGHNTVSWYQQALGQGPQFIFQYYREEENGRGNFPPRFSGLQFPNYSSELNVNALELDDSALYLCASSSSRQDSNNEQFFGPGTRLTVL.

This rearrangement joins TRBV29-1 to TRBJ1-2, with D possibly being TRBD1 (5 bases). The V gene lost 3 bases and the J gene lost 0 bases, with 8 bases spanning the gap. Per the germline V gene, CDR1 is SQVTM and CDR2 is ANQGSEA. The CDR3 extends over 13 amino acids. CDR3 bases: TGCAGCGTTGATAAGGGGACTAACTATGGCTACACCTTC. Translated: CSVDKGTNYGYTF.

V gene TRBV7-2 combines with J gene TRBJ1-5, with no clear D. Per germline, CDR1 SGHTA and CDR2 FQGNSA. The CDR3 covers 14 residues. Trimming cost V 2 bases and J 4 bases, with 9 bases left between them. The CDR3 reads CASSLRFGNQPQHF. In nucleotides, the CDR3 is TGTGCCAGCAGCTTACGTTTTGGAAATCAGCCCCAGCATTTT.

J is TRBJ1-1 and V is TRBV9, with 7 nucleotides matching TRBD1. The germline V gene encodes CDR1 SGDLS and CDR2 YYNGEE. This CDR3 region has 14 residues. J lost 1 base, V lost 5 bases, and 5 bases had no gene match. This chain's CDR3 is CASSRQGANTEAFF. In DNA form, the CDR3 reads TGTGCCAGCAGTCGACAGGGCGCGAACACTGAAGCTTTCTTT.

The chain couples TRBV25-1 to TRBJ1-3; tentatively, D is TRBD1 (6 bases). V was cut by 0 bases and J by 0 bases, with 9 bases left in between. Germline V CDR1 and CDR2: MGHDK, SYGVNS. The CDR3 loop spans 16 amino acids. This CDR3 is CASSEYIGGSGNTIYF. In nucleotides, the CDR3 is TGTGCCAGCAGTGAATATATAGGGGGCTCTGGAAACACCATATATTTT. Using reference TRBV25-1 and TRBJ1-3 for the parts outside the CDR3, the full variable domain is EADIYQTPRYLVIGTGKKITLECSQTMGHDKMYWYQQDPGMELHLIHYSYGVNSTEKGDLSSESTVSRIRTEHFPLTLESARPSHTSQYLCASSEYIGGSGNTIYFGEGSWLTVV.

The CDR3 coding sequence is TGCAGCGTTGAAGGGGGAGGGCTCAGGGGGTCCTACAATGAGCAGTTCTTC. Encoded protein: CSVEGGGLRGSYNEQFF. The chain has TRBV29-1 and TRBJ2-1; D possibly matches TRBD1 or TRBD2 (7 bases each). Germline values: CDR1 SQVTM, CDR2 ANQGSEA. The V gene lost 1 base and the J gene lost 1 base, with 17 bases spanning the gap. The CDR3 is 17 residues long.

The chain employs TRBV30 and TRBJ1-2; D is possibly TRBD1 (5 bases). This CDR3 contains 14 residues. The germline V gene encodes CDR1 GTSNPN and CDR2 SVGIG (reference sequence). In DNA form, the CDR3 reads TGTGCGGGTGGCGGAGACAGCCGACACTATGGCTACACCTTC. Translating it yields CAGGGDSRHYGYTF.

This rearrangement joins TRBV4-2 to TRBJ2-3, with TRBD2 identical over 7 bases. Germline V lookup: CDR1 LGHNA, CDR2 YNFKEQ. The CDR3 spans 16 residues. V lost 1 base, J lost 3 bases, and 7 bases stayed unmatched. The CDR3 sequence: CASSQGGGGGTDTQYF. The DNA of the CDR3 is TGTGCCAGCAGCCAAGGGGGCGGGGGAGGTACAGATACGCAGTATTTT.

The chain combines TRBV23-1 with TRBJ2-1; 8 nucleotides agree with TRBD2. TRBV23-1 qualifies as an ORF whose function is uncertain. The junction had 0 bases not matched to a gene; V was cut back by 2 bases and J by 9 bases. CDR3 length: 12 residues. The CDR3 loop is CASSQAGGEQFF. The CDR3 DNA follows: TGCGCCAGCAGTCAAGCGGGGGGTGAGCAGTTCTTC.

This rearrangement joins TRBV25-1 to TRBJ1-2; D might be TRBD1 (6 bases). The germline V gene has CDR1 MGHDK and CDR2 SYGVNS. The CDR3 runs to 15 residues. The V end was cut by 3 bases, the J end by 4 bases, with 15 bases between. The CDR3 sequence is CASSEGGRPLYGYTF. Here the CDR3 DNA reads TGTGCCAGCAGTGAGGGGGGCCGTCCCCTCTATGGCTACACCTTC.

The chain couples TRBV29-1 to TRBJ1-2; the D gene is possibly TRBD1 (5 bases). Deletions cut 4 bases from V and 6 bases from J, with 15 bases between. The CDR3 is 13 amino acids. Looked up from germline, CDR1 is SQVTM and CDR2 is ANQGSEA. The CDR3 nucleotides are TGCAGCGTTGGGGGCCCAAGGCAGGATGGCTACACCTTC. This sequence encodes CSVGGPRQDGYTF. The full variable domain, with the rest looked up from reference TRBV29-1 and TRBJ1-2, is SAVISQKPSRDICQRGTSLTIQCQVDSQVTMMFWYRQQPGQSLTLIATANQGSEATYESGFVIDKFPISRPNLTFSTLTVSNMSPEDSSIYLCSVGGPRQDGYTFGSGTRLTVV.

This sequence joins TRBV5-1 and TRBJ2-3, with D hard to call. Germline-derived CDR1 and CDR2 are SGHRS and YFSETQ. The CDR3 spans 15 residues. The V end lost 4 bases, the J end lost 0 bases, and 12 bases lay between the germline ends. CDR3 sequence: CASSPGITSTDTQYF. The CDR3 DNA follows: TGCGCCAGCAGCCCTGGGATTACCAGCACAGATACGCAGTATTTT.

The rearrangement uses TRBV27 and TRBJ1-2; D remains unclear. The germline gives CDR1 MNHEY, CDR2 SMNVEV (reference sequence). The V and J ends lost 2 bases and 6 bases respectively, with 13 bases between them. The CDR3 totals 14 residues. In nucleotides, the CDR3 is TGTGCCAGCAGTTTACGGGTGGGTAGGAATGGCTACACCTTC. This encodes CASSLRVGRNGYTF.

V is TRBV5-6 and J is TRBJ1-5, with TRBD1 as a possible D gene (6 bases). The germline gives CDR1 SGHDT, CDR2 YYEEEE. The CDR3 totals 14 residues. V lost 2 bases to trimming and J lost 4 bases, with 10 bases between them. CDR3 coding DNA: TGTGCCAGCAGCTTACCAGGGGAAAATCAGCCCCAGCATTTT. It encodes CASSLPGENQPQHF.

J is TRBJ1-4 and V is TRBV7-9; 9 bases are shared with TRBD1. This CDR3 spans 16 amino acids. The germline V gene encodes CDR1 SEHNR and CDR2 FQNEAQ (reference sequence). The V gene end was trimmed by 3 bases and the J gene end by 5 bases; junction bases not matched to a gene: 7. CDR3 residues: CASSFTNDRGNEKLFF. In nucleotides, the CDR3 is TGTGCCAGCAGCTTTACGAACGACAGGGGGAATGAAAAACTGTTTTTT.

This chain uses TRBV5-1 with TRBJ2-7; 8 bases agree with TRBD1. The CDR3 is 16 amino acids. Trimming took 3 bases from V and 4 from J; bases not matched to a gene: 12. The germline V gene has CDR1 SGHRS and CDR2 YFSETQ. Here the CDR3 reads CASSSNLGQVVYEQYF. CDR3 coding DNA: TGCGCCAGCAGCTCGAACCTGGGACAGGTGGTGTACGAGCAGTACTTC.

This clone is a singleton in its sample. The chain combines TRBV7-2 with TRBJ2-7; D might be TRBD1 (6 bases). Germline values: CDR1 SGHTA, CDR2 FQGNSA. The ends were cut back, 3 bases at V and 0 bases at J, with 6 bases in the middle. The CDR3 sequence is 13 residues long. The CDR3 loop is CASSLDSSYEQYF. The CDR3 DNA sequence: TGTGCCAGCAGCTTGGACAGCTCCTACGAGCAGTACTTC.

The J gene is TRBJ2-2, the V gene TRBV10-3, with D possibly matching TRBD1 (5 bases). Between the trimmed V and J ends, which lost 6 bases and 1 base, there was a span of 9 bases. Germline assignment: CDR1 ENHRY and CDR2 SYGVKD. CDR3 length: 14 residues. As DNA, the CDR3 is TGTGCCATCAGACAGGAGAGGAACACCGGGGAGCTGTTTTTT. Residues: CAIRQERNTGELFF.

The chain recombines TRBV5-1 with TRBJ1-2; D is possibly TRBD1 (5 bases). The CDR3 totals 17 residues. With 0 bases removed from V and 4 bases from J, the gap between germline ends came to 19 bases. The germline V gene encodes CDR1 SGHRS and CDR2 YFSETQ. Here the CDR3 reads CASSLGWGSGNLYGYTF. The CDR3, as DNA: TGCGCCAGCAGCTTGGGATGGGGTTCAGGGAATCTCTATGGCTACACCTTC.

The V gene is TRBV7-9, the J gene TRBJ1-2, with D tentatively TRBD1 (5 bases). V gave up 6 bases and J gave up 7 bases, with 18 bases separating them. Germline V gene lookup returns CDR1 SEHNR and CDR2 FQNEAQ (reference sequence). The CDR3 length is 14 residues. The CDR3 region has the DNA TGTGCCAGCAGGCCTCCAGGGTTGTATGTTGGCTACACCTTC. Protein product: CASRPPGLYVGYTF. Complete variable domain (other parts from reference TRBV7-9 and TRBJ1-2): DTGVSQNPRHKITKRGQNVTFRCDPISEHNRLYWYRQTLGQGPEFLTYFQNEAQLEKSRLLSDRFSAERPKGSFSTLEIQRTEQGDSAMYLCASRPPGLYVGYTFGSGTRLTVV.